This entry lists 32 T cell receptor beta chains sequenced from one sample in a study of graft-versus-host responses after intestinal transplantation. No antigen has been assigned to these receptors. Sequencing used immunoSEQ multiplex PCR; TCRdb keeps in-frame clones, though not all of them. Of 90,000 to 120,000 clones in the sample, about 87% were seen once. Source: unstimulated CD4+ T cells sorted from spleen or lymph node cells, taken before transplant. The receptors shown here come from a human donor who was the organ donor for an intestinal transplant.

The gene calls are TRBV28 and TRBJ2-7; D is unresolved. The V gene lost 6 bases and the J gene lost 5 bases, with 14 bases spanning the gap. Germline values: CDR1 MDHEN, CDR2 SYDVKM. The CDR3 consists of 13 residues. DNA for the CDR3: TGTGCCAGCAGCCCGGGTGGTGGCGACGAGCAGTACTTC. Translated, it gives CASSPGGGDEQYF.

CDR3 protein: CASSAEVSNQPQHF. The CDR3 DNA reads as TGTGCCAGCAGTGCTGAGGTCAGCAATCAGCCCCAGCATTTT. The rearrangement links TRBV6-1 to TRBJ1-5; no reliable D call. There are 14 residues in the CDR3. V dropped 4 bases and J dropped 1 base, with 8 bases sitting between them. The germline gives CDR1 MNHNS, CDR2 SASEGT.

This sequence joins TRBV18 and TRBJ1-2; no firm D call. The CDR3 consists of 16 residues. V lost 4 bases to trimming and J lost 5 bases, with 20 bases between them. From germline, CDR1 is KGHSH and CDR2 LQKENI. In nucleotides, the CDR3 is TGTGCCAGCTCACTCTACGATCCACAGCAATCATATGGCTACACCTTC. Protein product: CASSLYDPQQSYGYTF.

The chain combines TRBV5-6 with TRBJ2-3; 12 nucleotides agree with TRBD2. The J segment lost 8 bases and the V segment lost 4 bases, leaving 14 bases of the junction unmatched. CDR3 length equals 17 residues. Germline V gene lookup returns CDR1 SGHDT and CDR2 YYEEEE. CDR3 amino acids: CASSQSLAGGFSRTQYF. The CDR3 region has the DNA TGTGCCAGCAGCCAGTCACTAGCGGGAGGTTTTTCTCGTACGCAGTATTTT.

V is TRBV18 and J is TRBJ2-1, with TRBD2 matching over 8 bases. In germline, CDR1 is KGHSH, CDR2 LQKENI. The CDR3 is 15 amino acids. V lost 4 bases to trimming and J lost 6 bases; unmatched junction nucleotides: 8. The CDR3 protein is CASSQVLGTSNEQFF. DNA for the CDR3: TGTGCCAGCTCACAGGTTCTGGGGACTAGCAATGAGCAGTTCTTC.

The chain couples TRBV5-1 to TRBJ1-5, with D possibly matching TRBD1 (5 bases). V gave up 10 bases and J gave up 0 bases, with 17 bases separating them. The CDR3 runs to 15 residues. CDR1 and CDR2 (germline): SGHRS, YFSETQ. The CDR3 protein is CAVLQVSYSNQPQHF. For the CDR3, the DNA is TGCGCCGTACTACAGGTATCTTATAGCAATCAGCCCCAGCATTTT.

The chain employs TRBV6-6 and TRBJ2-4; D is possibly TRBD2 (5 bases). Trimming took off 0 bases at V and 6 bases at J, with 15 bases between the two ends. CDR3 size: 16 residues. Germline V lookup: CDR1 MNHNY, CDR2 SVGAGI (reference sequence). The CDR3 here is CASSYSLGPYRNIQYF. As DNA, the CDR3 is TGTGCCAGCAGTTACTCACTAGGGCCCTACCGAAACATTCAGTACTTC.

This clone was observed a single time. This chain joins TRBV5-1 and TRBJ2-3; D is unclear. The CDR3 totals 17 residues. Deletions cut 2 bases from V and 5 bases from J, with 21 bases between. Germline V gene lookup returns CDR1 SGHRS and CDR2 YFSETQ. This CDR3 is CASSFFGETALGDTQYF. DNA for the CDR3: TGCGCCAGCAGCTTTTTCGGCGAGACCGCCCTGGGAGATACGCAGTATTTT.

CDR3 residues: CASRLMDYSYNEQFF. In DNA, the CDR3 is TGTGCCAGCAGGCTAATGGACTACTCCTACAATGAGCAGTTCTTC. The genes are TRBV6-6 and TRBJ2-1; D possibly corresponds to TRBD2 (6 bases). Germline V CDR1 and CDR2: MNHNY, SVGAGI (reference sequence). This CDR3 region has 15 residues. The germline V and J ends were trimmed by 6 bases and 0 bases, with 12 bases remaining between them.

The chain employs TRBV6-1 and TRBJ1-5; D possibly corresponds to TRBD1 (6 bases). The CDR3 has 15 amino acids. In germline, CDR1 is MNHNS, CDR2 SASEGT. Trimming removed 2 bases from V and 6 bases from J, with 14 bases in between. The CDR3: CASSERQAIGQPQHF. The DNA for the CDR3 is TGTGCCAGCAGTGAACGACAGGCTATCGGTCAGCCCCAGCATTTT.

The chain employs TRBV6-5 and TRBJ2-2; D is undetermined. Germline loops: CDR1 MNHEY, CDR2 SVGAGI. This CDR3 spans 15 amino acids. Trimming took 6 bases from V and 0 from J, leaving 11 bases between them. The CDR3 DNA is TGTGCCAGCAGACCCCTCGGAGCGAACACCGGGGAGCTGTTTTTT. It specifies CASRPLGANTGELFF.

This clone showed up just a few times. The chain is built from TRBV5-4 and TRBJ2-1; TRBD2 matches 10 bases. The CDR3 length is 16 residues. Trimming took 4 bases from V and 6 from J; bases not matched to a gene: 10. Germline loops: CDR1 SGHNT, CDR2 YYREEE (reference sequence). In DNA, the CDR3 is TGTGCCAGCAGCCTCAGGCTGGAGCGGGGGGGCAATGAGCAGTTCTTC. This sequence encodes CASSLRLERGGNEQFF.

The CDR3 reads CASSYSIGYWTEAFF. CDR3 in DNA: TGTGCCAGCAGTTACTCGATAGGGTATTGGACTGAAGCTTTCTTT. The gene calls are TRBV6-6 and TRBJ1-1; D unclear. V dropped 0 bases and J dropped 5 bases, with 13 bases sitting between them. CDR1 and CDR2 from the germline V gene are MNHNY and SVGAGI (reference sequence). This CDR3 has 15 amino acids.

The CDR3 reads CAISDSGQGVYEQYF. The CDR3 nucleotides are TGTGCCATCAGTGATTCAGGACAGGGGGTCTACGAGCAGTACTTC. The genes are TRBV10-3 and TRBJ2-7, with 10 bases identical to TRBD1. J lost 3 bases, V lost 3 bases, and 5 bases had no gene match. Germline lookup yields CDR1 ENHRY and CDR2 SYGVKD. The CDR3 contains 15 residues.

The J gene is TRBJ2-5, the V gene TRBV4-1; TRBD2 matches at 14 bases. Trimming at V came to 3 bases and at J to 4 bases, leaving 10 bases not matched to a gene. Germline lookup yields CDR1 MGHRA and CDR2 YSYEKL. The CDR3 is made up of 18 amino acids. The CDR3 sequence is CASSQTPGTSGGGETQYF. CDR3 nucleotides: TGCGCCAGCAGCCAGACCCCCGGGACTAGCGGGGGCGGAGAGACCCAGTACTTC.

CDR3 in DNA: TGTGCCAGCAGCTCACCTGGAAACACCATATATTTT. It is translated as CASSSPGNTIYF. This sequence joins TRBV7-6 and TRBJ1-3; no clear D gene. The CDR3 runs to 12 residues. Germline V gene data show CDR1 as SGHVS and CDR2 as FNYEAQ. V was shortened by 4 bases and J by 2 bases, with 3 bases between the two germline ends.

The V call is TRBV4-1, the J call TRBJ2-2, with D tentatively TRBD2 (6 bases). This CDR3 spans 18 amino acids. The V end lost 0 bases, the J end lost 5 bases, and 19 bases lay between the germline ends. Germline V lookup: CDR1 MGHRA, CDR2 YSYEKL. The chain's CDR3 is CASSQEGRGRKYTGELFF. The CDR3 nucleotides read TGCGCCAGCAGCCAAGAAGGTCGGGGGAGAAAATATACCGGGGAGCTGTTTTTT.

The J gene is TRBJ2-5, the V gene TRBV11-2, with a tentative D call TRBD1 (5 bases). Germline lookup yields CDR1 SGHAT and CDR2 FQNNGV. The CDR3 is 11 amino acids. V was clipped by 6 bases and J by 5 bases, with 7 bases between them. The CDR3 DNA is TGTGCCAGCAGTTCAGGGGAGACCCAGTACTTC. This translates into CASSSGETQYF.

This clone was found once. The chain has TRBV6-5 and TRBJ1-1; D is ambiguous. Germline V CDR1 and CDR2: MNHEY, SVGAGI. Trimming took 7 bases from V and 7 from J, leaving 22 bases between them. This CDR3 has 15 amino acids. In nucleotides, the CDR3 is TGTGCCAGCACCAAGAGGGCCTCCCGCGGCGGTGAAGCTTTCTTT. Protein sequence: CASTKRASRGGEAFF.

The gene calls are TRBV7-9 and TRBJ2-1; tentatively, D is TRBD2 (6 bases). Germline CDR1 is SEHNR and CDR2 is FQNEAQ (reference sequence). This CDR3 has 16 residues. Deletions cut 11 bases from V and 2 bases from J, with 22 bases between. CDR3 nucleotide sequence: TGTGCCTCCGGGGGAGTAGGGTCCGGACCCTACAATGAGCAGTTCTTC. As protein: CASGGVGSGPYNEQFF.

The rearrangement joins TRBV6-1 to TRBJ1-2, with a tentative D call TRBD1 (5 bases). V lost 6 bases and J lost 0, with 11 bases in between. The CDR3 loop spans 14 amino acids. Germline V gene sequence: CDR1 MNHNS, CDR2 SASEGT. CDR3 protein: CASRQGLANYGYTF. The CDR3 DNA reads as TGTGCCAGCAGGCAGGGTTTGGCTAACTATGGCTACACCTTC.

The chain joins TRBV2 to TRBJ2-7; TRBD1 might be the D (6 bases). The ends were cut back, 4 bases at V and 2 bases at J, with 6 bases in the middle. This CDR3 is 12 amino acids long. The germline gives CDR1 SNHLY, CDR2 FYNNEI. The CDR3 bases are TGTGCCAGCAGTGGACAGGCCTACGAGCAGTACTTC. This gives the protein CASSGQAYEQYF.

V and J are TRBV30 and TRBJ2-1, with D unresolved. CDR3 size: 12 residues. The V gene's germline CDR1 is GTSNPN and CDR2 SVGIG (reference sequence). V was trimmed by 6 bases and J by 1 base, leaving 7 bases between them. The CDR3 protein is CACSLSYNEQFF. In nucleotides, the CDR3 is TGTGCCTGCTCCCTTTCCTACAATGAGCAGTTCTTC.

The chain employs TRBV28 and TRBJ2-7, with 9 bases fitting TRBD2. V was clipped by 5 bases and J by 4 bases; unmatched bases: 9. CDR1 and CDR2 from the germline V gene are MDHEN and SYDVKM. The CDR3 is 15 residues long. CDR3 coding DNA: TGTGCCAGCAGTGGTACGGGACTAGCAAATTACGAGCAGTACTTC. Protein product: CASSGTGLANYEQYF. Drawing the rest from reference TRBV28 and TRBJ2-7, the complete variable domain is DVKVTQSSRYLVKRTGEKVFLECVQDMDHENMFWYRQDPGLGLRLIYFSYDVKMKEKGDIPEGYSVSREKKERFSLILESASTNQTSMYLCASSGTGLANYEQYFGPGTRLTVT.

V and J are TRBV29-1 and TRBJ2-3; a possible D gene is TRBD2 (7 bases). Germline assignment: CDR1 SQVTM and CDR2 ANQGSEA. Trimming shortened V by 4 bases and J by 2 bases, and 13 bases separated the two germline ends. There are 14 residues in the CDR3. CDR3: CSVGAGAYTDTQYF. CDR3 in DNA: TGCAGCGTTGGGGCGGGGGCCTACACAGATACGCAGTATTTT.

The CDR3 region is CASSSWEADYEQYF. The DNA for the CDR3 is TGTGCCAGTAGTAGTTGGGAGGCCGACTACGAGCAGTACTTC. The chain has TRBV19 and TRBJ2-7, with TRBD2 as a possible D gene (6 bases). The CDR3 is made up of 14 amino acids. Germline CDR1 reads LNHDA; CDR2 reads SQIVND (reference sequence). Trimming took 4 bases from V and 3 from J, leaving 13 bases between them. Complete variable domain (other parts from reference TRBV19 and TRBJ2-7): DGGITQSPKYLFRKEGQNVTLSCEQNLNHDAMYWYRQDPGQGLRLIYYSQIVNDFQKGDIAEGYSVSREKKESFPLTVTSAQKNPTAFYLCASSSWEADYEQYFGPGTRLTVT.

A single count supports this clone. The chain couples TRBV18 to TRBJ1-1; 9 nucleotides align to TRBD1. There are 15 residues in the CDR3. V gave up 3 bases and J gave up 3 bases; unmatched junction bases: 5. Germline V gives CDR1 KGHSH, CDR2 LQKENI. In nucleotides, the CDR3 is TGTGCCAGCTCACCCGGGACAGGGTTGGACACTGAAGCTTTCTTT. This translates into CASSPGTGLDTEAFF.

V usage is TRBV7-3 and J usage is TRBJ2-5, with a weak D call TRBD1 (6 bases). Germline V gene lookup returns CDR1 SGHTA and CDR2 FQGTGA. With 10 bases removed from V and 0 bases from J, the gap between germline ends came to 12 bases. This CDR3 comprises 13 residues. DNA for the CDR3: TGTGCCACCTCGAGGGGGAACCAAGAGACCCAGTACTTC. Translating it yields CATSRGNQETQYF. The full variable domain, rest sourced from reference TRBV7-3 and TRBJ2-5, is GAGVSQTPSNKVTEKGKYVELRCDPISGHTALYWYRQSLGQGPEFLIYFQGTGAADDSGLPNDRFFAVRPEGSVSTLKIQRTERGDSAVYLCATSRGNQETQYFGPGTRLLVL.

The V gene is TRBV5-4, the J gene TRBJ2-1; the D gene is possibly TRBD2 (5 bases). V lost 0 bases, J lost 7 bases, and 11 bases lay in between. Germline loops: CDR1 SGHNT, CDR2 YYREEE (reference sequence). The CDR3 is 14 amino acids. The CDR3 DNA sequence: TGTGCCAGCAGCTTGGGGCCTAGCTTAAATGAGCAGTTCTTC. This encodes CASSLGPSLNEQFF.

This chain uses TRBV11-2 with TRBJ1-1; D gene ambiguous. The CDR3 consists of 13 residues. The germline V and J ends were trimmed by 2 bases and 9 bases, with 13 bases remaining between them. Germline V CDR1 and CDR2: SGHAT, FQNNGV. The CDR3 spells CASSLYEAGKAFF. The CDR3, as DNA: TGTGCCAGCAGCTTATATGAAGCGGGGAAAGCTTTCTTT.

The chain combines TRBV28 with TRBJ2-7; D may correspond to TRBD1 or TRBD2 (5 bases each). The V and J ends lost 7 bases and 4 bases respectively, with 32 bases between them. CDR3 length: 19 residues. The germline gives CDR1 MDHEN, CDR2 SYDVKM. The CDR3 DNA is TGTGCCAGCACCATTTCCCCGACGGGTTACCCCCGGGGCAAATACGAGCAGTACTTC. Residues: CASTISPTGYPRGKYEQYF.

This clone was picked up one time. The chain joins TRBV11-2 to TRBJ2-5; weak D call: TRBD1 (5 bases). Trimming removed 2 bases at V and 4 bases at J, with 11 bases between. CDR3 length equals 14 residues. The germline V gene encodes CDR1 SGHAT and CDR2 FQNNGV. The CDR3 reads CASSLSGYRETQYF. CDR3 bases: TGTGCCAGCAGCTTATCAGGGTATCGAGAGACCCAGTACTTC.